One sample yielded the 8 T cell receptor beta chains listed below, sequenced in a study of OX40 agonist ivuxolimab in advanced cancers. The assay was immunoSEQ multiplex PCR, and TCRdb's table has in-frame clones only and misses some. The sample records 25,000 to 35,000 clones, approximately 80% being singletons. This sample comprised CD4+ or CD8+ T cells sorted from blood, obtained in a trial of the OX40 agonist ivuxolimab. These receptors were collected from an adult with an advanced solid tumor such as melanoma, head and neck, liver or kidney cancer.

This clone was picked up one time. The chain employs TRBV4-1 and TRBJ1-5, with no clear D. There are 13 residues in the CDR3. Germline CDR1 MGHRA, CDR2 YSYEKL. V shed 1 base and J shed 6 bases, with 7 bases lying between them. Written as DNA, the CDR3 is TGCGCCAGCAGCCAAGTGGGGAGTCAGCCCCAGCATTTT. Encoded protein: CASSQVGSQPQHF.

This rearrangement joins TRBV4-3 to TRBJ1-4, with a tentative D call TRBD1 (6 bases). This CDR3 contains 15 residues. Germline V gives CDR1 LGHNA, CDR2 YSLEER. V lost 4 bases and J 8 bases, leaving 17 bases between the germline ends. CDR3 loop: CASSPIQGAHEKLFF. Here the CDR3 DNA reads TGCGCCAGCAGCCCTATACAGGGAGCCCACGAAAAACTGTTTTTT.

This chain connects TRBV13 to TRBJ2-2; 7 bases match TRBD1. This CDR3 contains 15 residues. J lost 5 bases, V lost 5 bases, and 8 bases had no gene match. CDR1 is PRHDT and CDR2 is FYEKMQ in the germline V gene (reference sequence). CDR3 in amino acids: CASSPGQIGTGELFF. The CDR3 nucleotides are TGTGCCAGCAGCCCGGGACAGATTGGAACCGGGGAGCTGTTTTTT. Full variable domain (missing parts from reference TRBV13 and TRBJ2-2): AAGVIQSPRHLIKEKRETATLKCYPIPRHDTVYWYQQGPGQDPQFLISFYEKMQSDKGSIPDRFSAQQFSDYHSELNMSSLELGDSALYFCASSPGQIGTGELFFGEGSRLTVL.

The chain combines TRBV29-1 with TRBJ2-2; TRBD1 agrees at 11 bases. Germline V gives CDR1 SQVTM, CDR2 ANQGSEA. There are 15 residues in the CDR3. The V and J ends lost 4 bases and 4 bases, in that order; junction bases with no gene match: 5. The DNA for the CDR3 is TGCAGCGTTGGGACCGGGACAGGGGGCACCGGGGAGCTGTTTTTT. As protein: CSVGTGTGGTGELFF.

This clone was observed a single time. The rearrangement joins TRBV4-1 to TRBJ2-7; weak D call: TRBD1 (6 bases). V lost 0 bases and J 7 bases, leaving 13 bases between the germline ends. Germline CDR1 MGHRA, CDR2 YSYEKL. The CDR3 is 14 residues long. CDR3 loop: CASSQEGTSWEQYF. The CDR3 nucleotides are TGCGCCAGCAGCCAAGAAGGGACATCCTGGGAGCAGTACTTC.

This clone was detected only once. The chain uses TRBV29-1 and TRBJ2-3, with D hard to call. Between the trimmed V and J ends, which lost 1 base and 7 bases, there was a span of 21 bases. Germline V lookup: CDR1 SQVTM, CDR2 ANQGSEA. This CDR3 comprises 16 residues. The CDR3 DNA sequence: TGCAGCGTTGAAGTGTTGGCGTGGGTAGCAGAAAATACGCAGTATTTT. Its protein is CSVEVLAWVAENTQYF.

J is TRBJ1-1 and V is TRBV27; the D is unclear. The CDR3 length is 14 residues. V shed 3 bases and J shed 2 bases, with 10 bases lying between them. Per germline, CDR1 MNHEY and CDR2 SMNVEV (reference sequence). CDR3 residues: CASSFGSANTEAFF. Written as DNA, the CDR3 is TGTGCCAGCAGTTTCGGGTCCGCCAACACTGAAGCTTTCTTT.

J is TRBJ2-2 and V is TRBV4-3; 9 positions match TRBD1. The CDR3 has 17 residues. Per germline, CDR1 LGHNA and CDR2 YSLEER. V trimming: 0 bases; J trimming: 4 bases; junction bases outside the gene matches: 6. This chain's CDR3 is CASSQDLNRGLTGELFF. The CDR3 DNA follows: TGCGCCAGCAGCCAAGATTTGAACAGGGGGCTCACCGGGGAGCTGTTTTTT.